Included here is one T cell receptor beta chain sequence, with context. What it binds is not known. Sequenced by immunoSEQ multiplex PCR; TCRdb stores in-frame clones only, minus some. This sample carries about 120,000 clones, about nine tenths of them seen once, and the ten largest clones take approximately 0.18%. This record belongs to a study of graft-versus-host responses after intestinal transplantation. Study details: Recipients obtained multivisceral, liver-intestinal, or isolated intestinal transplants.

V lost 5 bases, J lost 4 bases, and 15 bases lay in between. This CDR3 contains 14 residues. Germline-derived CDR1 and CDR2 are SEHNR and FQNEAQ (reference sequence). The chain joins TRBV7-9 to TRBJ2-7; a possible D gene is TRBD2 (7 bases). The sample here was unstimulated CD4+ T cells sorted from spleen or lymph node cells, taken before intestinal transplant. This receptor was obtained from a human donor who received an intestinal transplant. CDR3 protein: CASSPPGGRYEQYF. The CDR3 bases are TGTGCCAGCAGCCCTCCGGGGGGCCGGTACGAGCAGTACTTC.